This T cell receptor (beta chain) appears in the sequencing data of a study of T cells in Graves' hyperthyroidism and ophthalmopathy. Germline V gene sequence: CDR1 DFQATT, CDR2 SNEGSKA (reference sequence). This CDR3 comprises 13 residues. The V end lost 4 bases, the J end lost 7 bases, and 17 bases lay between the germline ends. Note on this clonotype: What it recognizes is unknown.

The study, taken as a whole, reports: Ophthalmopathy prediction by the model preceded onset by a median about 6 months.

RNA transcripts served as the template for amplifying TCR beta CDR3 regions. The TCR CDR3 was amplified in a first-round RT-PCR using the HTBI primer set. TCRdb called the multiplex PCR reads again in MiXCR, with one record for every CDR3 protein. Among about 360,000 distinct CDR3 sequences listed, 13% were seen once. The clonotype was recovered from a young woman with Graves' hyperthyroidism. The sequenced sample consisted of blood. This chain links TRBV20-1 with TRBJ2-7; D call uncertain. The CDR3 loop is CSAISANPFEQYF. The CDR3 region has the DNA TGCAGTGCTATTTCGGCGAACCCTTTTGAGCAGTACTTC.